A selection of T cell receptor beta chains follows, all from one sample in a study of beta chain features in type 1 diabetes. Only in-frame clones appear in the TCRdb table, and some are missing; sequencing was by immunoSEQ multiplex PCR. The repertoire includes over 150,000 clones, approximately 7.9% of them detected once, and roughly 0.5% sits in the top ten. Sample: central memory CD4+ T cells from blood. The receptor set was obtained from a man in his late teens or twenties with type 1 diabetes. Each CDR3 is given with its conserved first and last residue. A D gene is named only where the DNA matches it firmly. Rows give clone size only sometimes, using once, few, many, or a class for an expanded clone.

J gene | clone size | D gene | V gene | CDR3 DNA | CDR3 protein
TRBJ2-3 | - | - | TRBV18 | TGTGCCAGCTCACCGCGTACAGATACGCAGTATTTT | CASSPRTDTQYF
TRBJ2-7 | many | - | TRBV4-3 | TGCGCCAGCAGCCAAGATGCCGGGGGAGCCTACGAGCAGTACTTC | CASSQDAGGAYEQYF
TRBJ1-2 | - | - | TRBV5-6 | TGTGCCAGCAGCTTGGCCACAGGGGGCTACACCTTC | CASSLATGGYTF
TRBJ2-1 | few | TRBD2 | TRBV5-1 | TGCGCCAGCAGCCCCGGACTAGCGGACTACAATGAGCAGTTCTTC | CASSPGLADYNEQFF
TRBJ2-3 | - | TRBD2 | TRBV7-6 | TGTGCCAGCAGCCTAGCGGGAGGGTCTACAGATACGCAGTATTTT | CASSLAGGSTDTQYF
TRBJ1-3 | few | - | TRBV6-1 | TGTGCCAGCAGTGGAAATGGGAGAGGAAACACCATATATTTT | CASSGNGRGNTIYF
TRBJ1-2 | - | - | TRBV28 | TGTGCCAGCAGCCCAAGAGGGGAGGGACGGTATGGCTACACCTTC | CASSPRGEGRYGYTF
TRBJ2-7 | few | TRBD2 | TRBV7-2 | TGTGCCAGCAAGACTAGCGATTCCTACGAGCAGTACTTC | CASKTSDSYEQYF
TRBJ2-5 | few | - | TRBV5-1 | TGCGCCAGCAGCTTGACTCCACAAGAGACCCAGTACTTC | CASSLTPQETQYF
TRBJ2-7 | few | - | TRBV30 | TGTGCCTGGAGGGGGCGAGGGCCGGACAGCTCCTACGAGCAGTACTTC | CAWRGRGPDSSYEQYF
TRBJ2-1 | few | - | TRBV9 | TGTGCCAGCAGCCCCCGGTACAATGAGCAGTTCTTC | CASSPRYNEQFF
TRBJ1-2 | few | - | TRBV18 | TGTGCCAGCTCACGGAGTACAGTACAGGGAAATGGCTACACCTTC | CASSRSTVQGNGYTF
TRBJ2-2 | - | TRBD1 | TRBV7-2 | TGTGCCACCAACCGGGACAGGACCGGGGAGCTGTTTTTT | CATNRDRTGELFF
TRBJ2-7 | many | TRBD2 | TRBV29-1 | TGCAGCGTTGAAGATCGGGCTAGCGGTTTCTTCTACGAGCAGTACTTC | CSVEDRASGFFYEQYF
TRBJ2-3 | - | TRBD2 | TRBV4-3 | TGCGCCAGCAGCCAAGAACCTAGCGGGGGGGCCAGGGCAGATACGCAGTATTTT | CASSQEPSGGARADTQYF
TRBJ2-7 | few | TRBD1 | TRBV7-2 | TGTGCCAGCAGCTCTCGGAGACAGGGCCACGAGCAGTACTTC | CASSSRRQGHEQYF
TRBJ1-4 | - | - | TRBV7-9 | TGTGCCAGCAGCTTAGGGGGCCAAAAGCTGTTTTTT | CASSLGGQKLFF
TRBJ2-3 | few | - | TRBV7-2 | TGTGCCAGCAGCGCGGGACAGAAAGGAGATACGCAGTATTTT | CASSAGQKGDTQYF
TRBJ1-1 | - | - | TRBV5-1 | TGCGCCAGCAGCTTGGATCTCCCGACAGAAGCTTTCTTT | CASSLDLPTEAFF
TRBJ2-3 | - | TRBD2 | TRBV2 | TGTGCCAGCCCCCGAACTAGCGGGAGTGCAGATACGCAGTATTTT | CASPRTSGSADTQYF
TRBJ1-6 | - | TRBD1 | TRBV30 | TGTGCCTGGAGTCCGCCGGGACAGTTGGGTTCACCCCTCCACTTT | CAWSPPGQLGSPLHF
TRBJ1-1 | - | - | TRBV5-1 | TGCGCCAGCAGCGATCCGACAGGTTTAGGCACTGAAGCTTTCTTT | CASSDPTGLGTEAFF
TRBJ2-3 | few | - | TRBV30 | TGTGCCTGGAGTGAGGGGTCCTCCACCACAGATACGCAGTATTTT | CAWSEGSSTTDTQYF
TRBJ2-1 | - | TRBD2 | TRBV28 | TGTGCCAGCCAATTAGGCGGGGGACCCTACAATGAGCAGTTCTTC | CASQLGGGPYNEQFF
TRBJ2-1 | - | - | TRBV21-1 | TGTGCCAGCAGCAAATGCCAATATGGGGGGACAGAAGCCTACAATGAGCAGTTCTTC | CASSKCQYGGTEAYNEQFF
TRBJ2-5 | - | TRBD2 | TRBV10-3 | TGTGCCATCAGCCTCCGTGGGGACTATCAAGAGACCCAGTACTTC | CAISLRGDYQETQYF
TRBJ2-7 | few | - | TRBV20-1 | TGCAGTGCCGTCGGGATCTACGAGCAGTACTTC | CSAVGIYEQYF
TRBJ1-2 | few | - | TRBV18 | TGTGCCAGCTCACCAATGGCGGCCAGTACAGGAGCTAACTATGGCTACACCTTC | CASSPMAASTGANYGYTF
TRBJ2-1 | few | TRBD2 | TRBV5-1 | TGCGCCAGCAGCGCCAGACCATTACTAGCGGGGGCAAACAATGAGCAGTTCTTC | CASSARPLLAGANNEQFF
TRBJ2-5 | - | - | TRBV6-6 | TGTGCCAGCACGGCCAGGGCGGAACAAGAGACCCAGTACTTC | CASTARAEQETQYF
TRBJ1-1 | - | TRBD1 | TRBV6-5 | TGTGCCAGCAGTCGGGGACAGGGCCCTGAAGCTTTCTTT | CASSRGQGPEAFF
TRBJ2-7 | few | - | TRBV30 | TGTGCCTGGAGTGTACTCCGGGGACAGCGGGCTTACGAGCAGTACTTC | CAWSVLRGQRAYEQYF
TRBJ1-2 | few | TRBD1 | TRBV29-1 | TGCAGCGTAGTACAGGGGGCGCAAGGCTACACCTTC | CSVVQGAQGYTF
TRBJ2-7 | few | - | TRBV5-6 | TGTGCCAGCAGCCCTCCGGGACAAGTCTACGAGCAGTACTTC | CASSPPGQVYEQYF
TRBJ2-1 | - | - | TRBV7-2 | TGTGCCAGCAGCTTATTCAGAGGGCCGGGGGACTACAATGAGCAGTTCTTC | CASSLFRGPGDYNEQFF
TRBJ1-2 | - | - | TRBV30 | TGTGCCTGGAGTCCGGACAGTGGATCCTATGGCTACACCTTC | CAWSPDSGSYGYTF
TRBJ1-6 | many | - | TRBV14 | TGTGCCAGCAGGGAAGACGGGAATTCACCCCTCCACTTT | CASREDGNSPLHF
TRBJ1-1 | many | TRBD1 | TRBV7-9 | TGTGCCAGCAGCTGGACAGGGCCTGAAGCTTTCTTT | CASSWTGPEAFF
TRBJ2-1 | few | - | TRBV28 | TGTGCCAGCATGGCGGGCCAAGGCTATGAGCAGTTCTTC | CASMAGQGYEQFF
TRBJ1-2 | - | - | TRBV18 | TGTGCCAGCTCACCAAATTCGCAGACAATAAACTATGGCTACACCTTC | CASSPNSQTINYGYTF
TRBJ2-7 | few | - | TRBV15 | TGTGCCACCAGCTCTGAGTGGGCGGGCTACGAGCAGTACTTC | CATSSEWAGYEQYF
TRBJ2-5 | - | TRBD1 | TRBV28 | TGTGCCAGCAACGGACAGGTGCGGGAGACCCAGTACTTC | CASNGQVRETQYF
TRBJ2-6 | - | - | TRBV7-2 | TGTGCCAGCAGCGTGAGGGGGGGCGCCGGGGCCAACGTCCTGACTTTC | CASSVRGGAGANVLTF
TRBJ2-7 | - | TRBD1 | TRBV18 | TGTGCCAGCTCACCGGGACAGGGTACCGGCGAGCAGTACTTC | CASSPGQGTGEQYF
TRBJ1-1 | many | - | TRBV18 | TGTGCCAGCTCACCCACAGATGGGTCTGAAGCTTTCTTT | CASSPTDGSEAFF
TRBJ2-3 | many | - | TRBV29-1 | TGCAGCGTCAACGGAGGGCCGGGGGCAGATACGCAGTATTTT | CSVNGGPGADTQYF
TRBJ2-7 | few | - | TRBV6-6 | TGTGCCAGCAGTTACGACTTTGGCGAGCAGTACTTC | CASSYDFGEQYF